Presented here are 7 T cell receptor beta chains from one specimen sequenced in a study of Ad26.COV2.S vaccination and SARS-CoV-2 variants. Sequencing was performed with immunoSEQ multiplex PCR; in TCRdb, only in-frame clones are kept and a portion is missing. Of about 350,000 clones in the sample, 85% were seen once. Sample treatment: around 19 received Ad26.COV2.S at low or high dose, single or two shots; five or six received placebo; per-sample allocation not given. Specimen acquisition occurred on day 63 following the initial vaccine or placebo injection. The sequencing used peripheral blood, collected in a trial of Ad26.COV2.S vaccine versus placebo. Source of these receptors: a person aged 18 to 59 who received the Ad26.COV2.S COVID-19 vaccine or a placebo.

The V and J genes are TRBV19 and TRBJ2-1; 7 bases line up with TRBD2. Germline values: CDR1 LNHDA, CDR2 SQIVND (reference sequence). The CDR3 extends over 13 amino acids. The V and J ends lost 8 bases and 6 bases, in that order; junction bases with no gene match: 7. CDR3 in DNA: TGTGCCAGTTTAAAGCGGGAAGGCAATGAGCAGTTCTTC. Translation gives CASLKREGNEQFF.

The genes are TRBV3-1 (or the pseudogene TRBV3-2) and TRBJ1-6, with D possibly matching TRBD1 (5 bases). The V end was cut by 4 bases, the J end by 9 bases, with 16 bases between. The CDR3 covers 15 residues. Germline lookup yields CDR1 LGHDT and CDR2 YNNKEL (reference sequence). CDR3 DNA: TGTGCCAGCAGCCTATCGGAAGGGGCGGGTTCACCCCTCCACTTT. Its protein product is CASSLSEGAGSPLHF.

This clone appeared many times. V and J are TRBV19 and TRBJ1-2; a possible D gene is TRBD1 (6 bases). V gave up 1 base and J gave up 4 bases, with 13 bases separating them. This CDR3 is 15 amino acids long. CDR1 is LNHDA, CDR2 SQIVND, per germline (reference sequence). The CDR3 reads CASSIVAGTFYGYTF. The CDR3 DNA is TGTGCCAGTAGTATAGTCGCCGGGACATTCTATGGCTACACCTTC.

This chain joins TRBV12-3 or TRBV12-4 and TRBJ2-2; a possible D gene is TRBD1 (6 bases). The CDR3 consists of 13 residues. V lost 10 bases and J lost 0, with 9 bases in between. The CDR3, as DNA: TGTGCCATCGGACAGTCGAACACCGGGGAGCTGTTTTTT. It translates to CAIGQSNTGELFF.

This clone was counted many times. This sequence joins TRBV11-2 and TRBJ2-1; no definite D call. CDR3 size: 13 residues. Trimming stripped 0 bases from V and 5 bases from J, with 5 bases between. The V gene's germline CDR1 is SGHAT and CDR2 FQNNGV. The CDR3 here is CASSLDGNNEQFF. The CDR3 DNA sequence: TGTGCCAGCAGCTTAGATGGAAACAATGAGCAGTTCTTC.

The gene calls are TRBV6-2 or TRBV6-3 and TRBJ2-5, with no clear D. The germline gives CDR1 MNHEY, CDR2 SVGEGT. V dropped 6 bases and J dropped 7 bases, with 12 bases sitting between them. CDR3 length equals 12 residues. The DNA of the CDR3 is TGTGCCAGCAGCCGCCTAAAGGGGACCCAGTACTTC. It encodes CASSRLKGTQYF.

The CDR3 region is CAGRDSYEQYF. In DNA, the CDR3 is TGTGCCGGGAGGGACTCCTACGAGCAGTACTTC. This chain connects TRBV2 to TRBJ2-7; 7 bases match TRBD2. Unmatched junction bases numbered 1, after V lost 11 bases and J lost 0 bases. This CDR3 contains 11 residues. Germline V lookup: CDR1 SNHLY, CDR2 FYNNEI.